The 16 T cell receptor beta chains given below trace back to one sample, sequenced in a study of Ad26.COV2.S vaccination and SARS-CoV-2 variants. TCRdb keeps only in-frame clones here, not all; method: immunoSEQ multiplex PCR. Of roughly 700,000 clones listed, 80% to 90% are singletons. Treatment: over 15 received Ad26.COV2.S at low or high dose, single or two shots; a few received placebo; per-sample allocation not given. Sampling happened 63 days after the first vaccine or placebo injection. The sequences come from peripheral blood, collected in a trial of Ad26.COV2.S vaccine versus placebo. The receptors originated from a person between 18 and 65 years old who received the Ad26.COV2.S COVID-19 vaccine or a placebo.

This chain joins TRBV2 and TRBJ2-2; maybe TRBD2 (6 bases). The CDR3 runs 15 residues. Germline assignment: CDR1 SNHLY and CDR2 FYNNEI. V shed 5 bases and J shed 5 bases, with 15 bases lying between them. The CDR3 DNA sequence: TGTGCCAGCAGTTGGGGGGTACTTCGGACCGGGGAGCTGTTTTTT. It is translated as CASSWGVLRTGELFF.

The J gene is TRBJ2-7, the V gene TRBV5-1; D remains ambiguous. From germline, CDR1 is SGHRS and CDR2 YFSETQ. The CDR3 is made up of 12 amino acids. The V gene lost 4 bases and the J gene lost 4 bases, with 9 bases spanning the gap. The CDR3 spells CASSATNYEQYF. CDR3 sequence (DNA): TGCGCCAGCAGCGCTACAAATTACGAGCAGTACTTC.

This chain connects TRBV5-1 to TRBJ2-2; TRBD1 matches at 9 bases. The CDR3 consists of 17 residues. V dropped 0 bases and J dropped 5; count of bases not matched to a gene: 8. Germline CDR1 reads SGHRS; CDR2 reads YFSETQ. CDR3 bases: TGCGCCAGCAGCTTGGCCCCCGGACAGGGGAAGACCGGGGAGCTGTTTTTT. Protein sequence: CASSLAPGQGKTGELFF.

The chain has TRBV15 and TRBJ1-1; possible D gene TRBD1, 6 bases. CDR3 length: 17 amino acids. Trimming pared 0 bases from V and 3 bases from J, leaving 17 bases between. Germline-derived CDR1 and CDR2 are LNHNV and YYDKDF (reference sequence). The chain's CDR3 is CATSREPNRALDTEAFF. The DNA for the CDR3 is TGTGCCACCAGCAGAGAGCCGAACAGGGCCCTTGACACTGAAGCTTTCTTT.

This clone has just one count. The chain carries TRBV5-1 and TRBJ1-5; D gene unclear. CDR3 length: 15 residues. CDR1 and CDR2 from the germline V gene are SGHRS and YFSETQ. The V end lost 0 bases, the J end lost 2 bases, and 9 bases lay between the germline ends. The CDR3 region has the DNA TGCGCCAGCAGCTTGGGGGCTCAGGGCAATCAGCCCCAGCATTTT. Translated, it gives CASSLGAQGNQPQHF.

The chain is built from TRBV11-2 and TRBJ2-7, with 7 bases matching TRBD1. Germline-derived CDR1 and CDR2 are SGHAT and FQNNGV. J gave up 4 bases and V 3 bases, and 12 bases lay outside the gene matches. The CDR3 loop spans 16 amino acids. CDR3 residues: CASSFRTGADLYEQYF. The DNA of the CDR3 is TGTGCCAGCAGCTTCCGGACAGGCGCCGATTTGTACGAGCAGTACTTC.

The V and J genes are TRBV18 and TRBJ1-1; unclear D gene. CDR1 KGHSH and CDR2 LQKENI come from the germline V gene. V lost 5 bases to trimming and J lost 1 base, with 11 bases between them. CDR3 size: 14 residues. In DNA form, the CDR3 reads TGTGCCAGCTCAGGTGTCTCGCGGAACACTGAAGCTTTCTTT. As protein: CASSGVSRNTEAFF.

The CDR3 nucleotides are TGTGCCAGCAGTGCGACAAGGATGGATACGCAGTATTTT. Translation gives CASSATRMDTQYF. This sequence joins TRBV27 and TRBJ2-3; D not resolved. CDR1 and CDR2 from the germline V gene are MNHEY and SMNVEV (reference sequence). Trimming took 5 bases from V and 6 from J, leaving 12 bases between them. This CDR3 spans 13 amino acids.

Written as DNA, the CDR3 is TGTGCCAGCAGTTACAGGGATGGCTACACCTTC. Translated: CASSYRDGYTF. V usage is TRBV6-2 or TRBV6-3 and J usage is TRBJ1-2; D call uncertain. The CDR3 is 11 residues long. Trimming took 2 bases from V and 6 from J, leaving 4 bases between them. Germline values: CDR1 MNHEY, CDR2 SVGEGT.

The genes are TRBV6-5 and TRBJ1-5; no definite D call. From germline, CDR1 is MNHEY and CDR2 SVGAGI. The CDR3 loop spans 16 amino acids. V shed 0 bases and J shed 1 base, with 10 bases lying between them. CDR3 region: CASSYSRTVSNQPQHF. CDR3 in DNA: TGTGCCAGCAGTTACTCGAGGACGGTGAGCAATCAGCCCCAGCATTTT.

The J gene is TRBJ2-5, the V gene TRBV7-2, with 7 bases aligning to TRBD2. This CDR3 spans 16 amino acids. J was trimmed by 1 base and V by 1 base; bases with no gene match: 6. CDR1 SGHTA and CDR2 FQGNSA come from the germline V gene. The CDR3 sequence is CASSLGGVAGQETQYF. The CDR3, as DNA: TGTGCCAGCAGCTTAGGAGGAGTAGCGGGCCAAGAGACCCAGTACTTC.

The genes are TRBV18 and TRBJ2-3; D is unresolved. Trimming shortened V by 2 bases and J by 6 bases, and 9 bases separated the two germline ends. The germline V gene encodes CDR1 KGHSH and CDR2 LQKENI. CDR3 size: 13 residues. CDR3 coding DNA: TGTGCCAGCTCACCAAATGAAGTTGATACGCAGTATTTT. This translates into CASSPNEVDTQYF. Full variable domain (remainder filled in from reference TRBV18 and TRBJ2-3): NAGVMQNPRHLVRRRGQEARLRCSPMKGHSHVYWYRQLPEEGLKFMVYLQKENIIDESGMPKERFSAEFPKEGPSILRIQQVVRGDSAAYFCASSPNEVDTQYFGPGTRLTVL.

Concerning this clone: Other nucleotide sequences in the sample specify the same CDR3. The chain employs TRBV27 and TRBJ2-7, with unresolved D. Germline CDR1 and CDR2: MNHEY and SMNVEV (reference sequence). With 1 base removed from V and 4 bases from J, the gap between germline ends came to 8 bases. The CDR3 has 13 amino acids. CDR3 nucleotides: TGTGCCAGCAGTTTATGGGGTTCTTACGAGCAGTACTTC. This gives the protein CASSLWGSYEQYF.

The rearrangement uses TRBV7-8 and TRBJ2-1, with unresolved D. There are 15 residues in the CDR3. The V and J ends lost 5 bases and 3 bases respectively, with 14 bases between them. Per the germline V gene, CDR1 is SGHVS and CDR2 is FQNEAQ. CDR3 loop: CASSLAGPGYNEQFF. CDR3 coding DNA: TGTGCCAGCAGCCTGGCAGGCCCCGGCTACAATGAGCAGTTCTTC. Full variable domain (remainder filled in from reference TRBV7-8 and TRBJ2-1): GAGVSQSPRYKVAKRGQDVALRCDPISGHVSLFWYQQALGQGPEFLTYFQNEAQLDKSGLPSDRFFAERPEGSVSTLKIQRTQQEDSAVYLCASSLAGPGYNEQFFGPGTRLTVL.

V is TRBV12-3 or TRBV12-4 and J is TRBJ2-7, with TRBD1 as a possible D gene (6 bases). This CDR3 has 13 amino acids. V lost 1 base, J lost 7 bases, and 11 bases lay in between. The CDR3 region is CASSLDRVGEQYF. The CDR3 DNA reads TGTGCCAGCAGTTTAGACAGGGTTGGGGAGCAGTACTTC.

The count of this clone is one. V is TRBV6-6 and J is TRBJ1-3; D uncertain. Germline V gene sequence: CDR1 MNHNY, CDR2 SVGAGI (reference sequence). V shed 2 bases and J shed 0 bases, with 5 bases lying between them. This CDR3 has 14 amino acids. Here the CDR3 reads CASSYQHSGNTIYF. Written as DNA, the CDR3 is TGTGCCAGCAGTTACCAACACTCTGGAAACACCATATATTTT.